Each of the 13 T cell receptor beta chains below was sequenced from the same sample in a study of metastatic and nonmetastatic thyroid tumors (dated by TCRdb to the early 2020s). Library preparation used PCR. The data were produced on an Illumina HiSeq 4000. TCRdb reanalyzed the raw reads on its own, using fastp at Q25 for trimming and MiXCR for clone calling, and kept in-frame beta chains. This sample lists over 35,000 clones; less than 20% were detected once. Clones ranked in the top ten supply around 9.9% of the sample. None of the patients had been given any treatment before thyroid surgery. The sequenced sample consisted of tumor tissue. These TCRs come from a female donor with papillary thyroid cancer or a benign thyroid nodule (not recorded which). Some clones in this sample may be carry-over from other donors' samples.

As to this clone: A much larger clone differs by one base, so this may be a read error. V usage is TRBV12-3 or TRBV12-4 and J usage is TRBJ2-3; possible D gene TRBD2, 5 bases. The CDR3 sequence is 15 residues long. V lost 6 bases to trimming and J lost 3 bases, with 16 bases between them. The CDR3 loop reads CASRPSWESTDTQYF. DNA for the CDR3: TGTGCCAGCAGGCCCTCGTGGGAGAGTACAGATACGCAGTATTTT.

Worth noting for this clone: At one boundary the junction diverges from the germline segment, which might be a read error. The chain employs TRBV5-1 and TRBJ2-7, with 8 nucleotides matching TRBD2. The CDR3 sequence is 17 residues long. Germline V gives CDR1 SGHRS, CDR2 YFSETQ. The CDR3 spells CASSLGTLAVAEGEQHF. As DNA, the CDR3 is TGCGCCAGCAGCTTGGGAACACTAGCGGTAGCAGAGGGCGAGCAGCACTTC.

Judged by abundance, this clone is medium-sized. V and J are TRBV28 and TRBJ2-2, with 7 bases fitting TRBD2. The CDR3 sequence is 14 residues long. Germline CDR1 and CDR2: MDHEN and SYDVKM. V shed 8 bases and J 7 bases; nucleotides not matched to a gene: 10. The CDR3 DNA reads TGTGCCAGCGTGGAGGGAGGGCCGATCGGGGAGCTGTTTTTT. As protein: CASVEGGPIGELFF.

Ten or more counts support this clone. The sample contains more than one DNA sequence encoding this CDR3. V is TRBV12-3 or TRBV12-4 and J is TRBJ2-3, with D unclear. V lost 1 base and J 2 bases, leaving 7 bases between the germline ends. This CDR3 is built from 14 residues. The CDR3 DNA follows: TGTGCCAGCAGTTTAGAACGAGACACAGATACGCAGTATTTT. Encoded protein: CASSLERDTDTQYF.

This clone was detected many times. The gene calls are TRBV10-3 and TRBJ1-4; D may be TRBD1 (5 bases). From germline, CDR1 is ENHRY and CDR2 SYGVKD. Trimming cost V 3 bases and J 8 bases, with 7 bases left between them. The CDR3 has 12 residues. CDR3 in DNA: TGTGCCATCAGTGAAAAGGGGGAAAAACTGTTTTTT. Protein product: CAISEKGEKLFF.

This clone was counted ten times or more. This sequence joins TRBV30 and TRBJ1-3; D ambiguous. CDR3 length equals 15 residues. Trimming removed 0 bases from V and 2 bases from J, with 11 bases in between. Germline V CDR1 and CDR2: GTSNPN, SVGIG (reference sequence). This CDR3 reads CAWSVPPRPGNTIYF. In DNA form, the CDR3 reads TGTGCCTGGAGTGTACCGCCCCGCCCTGGAAACACCATATATTTT.

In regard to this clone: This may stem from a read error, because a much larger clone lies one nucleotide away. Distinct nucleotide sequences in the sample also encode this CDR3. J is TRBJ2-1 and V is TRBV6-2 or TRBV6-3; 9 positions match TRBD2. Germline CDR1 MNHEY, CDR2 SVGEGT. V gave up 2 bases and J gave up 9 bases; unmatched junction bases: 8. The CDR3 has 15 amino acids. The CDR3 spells CASSYGLAGIGEQFF. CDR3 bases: TGTGCCAGCAGTTACGGCCTAGCGGGAATAGGTGAGCAGTTCTTC.

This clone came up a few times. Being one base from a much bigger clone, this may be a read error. The CDR3 spells CASSSSPNTGELFF. CDR3 nucleotide sequence: TGTGCCAGTAGTAGCTCACCGAACACCGGGGAGCTGTTTTTT. This chain joins TRBV19 and TRBJ2-2; D not resolved. Trimming took 4 bases from V and 0 from J, leaving 6 bases between them. The germline V gene has CDR1 LNHDA and CDR2 SQIVND (reference sequence). CDR3 length equals 14 residues.

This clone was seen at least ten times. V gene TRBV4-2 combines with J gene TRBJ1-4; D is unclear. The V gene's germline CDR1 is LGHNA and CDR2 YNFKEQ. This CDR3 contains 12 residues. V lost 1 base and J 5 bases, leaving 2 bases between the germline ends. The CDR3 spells CASSQANEKLFF. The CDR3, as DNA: TGTGCCAGCAGCCAAGCGAATGAAAAACTGTTTTTT.

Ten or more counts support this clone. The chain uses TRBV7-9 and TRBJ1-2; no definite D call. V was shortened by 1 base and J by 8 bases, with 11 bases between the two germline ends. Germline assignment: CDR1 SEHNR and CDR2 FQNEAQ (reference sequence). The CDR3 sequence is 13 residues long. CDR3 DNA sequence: TGTGCCAGCAGCTTAGAGGGAGCCCGCGGCTACACCTTC. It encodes CASSLEGARGYTF.

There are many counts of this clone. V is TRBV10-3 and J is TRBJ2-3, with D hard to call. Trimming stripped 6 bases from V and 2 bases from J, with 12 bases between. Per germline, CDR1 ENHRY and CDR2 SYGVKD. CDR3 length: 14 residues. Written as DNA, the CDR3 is TGTGCCATCAGCAGGACCCAGAACACAGATACGCAGTATTTT. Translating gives CAISRTQNTDTQYF.

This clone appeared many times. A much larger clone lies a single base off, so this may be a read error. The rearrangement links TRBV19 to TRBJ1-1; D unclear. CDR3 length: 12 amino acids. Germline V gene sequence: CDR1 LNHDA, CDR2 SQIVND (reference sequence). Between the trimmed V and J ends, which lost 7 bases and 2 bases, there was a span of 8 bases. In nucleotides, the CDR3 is TGTGCCAGTAAGGGCCCTAACACTGAAGCTTTCTTT. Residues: CASKGPNTEAFF. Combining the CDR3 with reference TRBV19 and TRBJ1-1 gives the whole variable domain DGGITQSPKYLFRKEGQNVTLSCEQNLNHDAMYWYRQDPGQGLRLIYYSQIVNDFQKGDIAEGYSVSREKKESFPLTVTSAQKNPTAFYLCASKGPNTEAFFGQGTRLTVV.

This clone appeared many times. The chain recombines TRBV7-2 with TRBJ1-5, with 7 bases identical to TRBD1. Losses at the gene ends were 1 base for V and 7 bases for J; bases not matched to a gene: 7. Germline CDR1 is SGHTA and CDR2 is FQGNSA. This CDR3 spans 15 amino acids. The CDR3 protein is CASSLEAAGGQPQHF. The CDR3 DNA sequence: TGTGCCAGCAGCTTAGAAGCGGCAGGGGGACAGCCCCAGCATTTT.